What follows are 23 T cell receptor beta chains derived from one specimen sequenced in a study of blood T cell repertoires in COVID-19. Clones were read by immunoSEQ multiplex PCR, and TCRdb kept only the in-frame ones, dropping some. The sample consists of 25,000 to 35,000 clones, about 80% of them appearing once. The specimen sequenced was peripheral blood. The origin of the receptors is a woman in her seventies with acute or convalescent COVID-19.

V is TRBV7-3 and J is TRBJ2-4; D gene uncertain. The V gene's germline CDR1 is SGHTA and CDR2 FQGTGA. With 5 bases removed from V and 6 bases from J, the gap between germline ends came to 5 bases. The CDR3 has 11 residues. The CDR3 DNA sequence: TGTGCCAGCAGCCCAATAAACATTCAGTACTTC. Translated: CASSPINIQYF.

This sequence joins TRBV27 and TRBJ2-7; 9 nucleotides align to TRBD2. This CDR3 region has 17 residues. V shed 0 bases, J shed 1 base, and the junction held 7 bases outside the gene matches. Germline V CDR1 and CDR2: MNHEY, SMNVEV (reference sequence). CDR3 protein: CASSLSLLTSGSYEQYF. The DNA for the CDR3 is TGTGCCAGCAGTTTATCCCTTTTGACTAGCGGATCCTACGAGCAGTACTTC.

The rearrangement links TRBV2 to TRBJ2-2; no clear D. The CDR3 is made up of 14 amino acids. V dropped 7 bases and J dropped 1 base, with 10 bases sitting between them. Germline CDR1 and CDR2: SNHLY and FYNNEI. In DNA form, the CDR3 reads TGTGCCAGCAAACTCATTCAGAACACCGGGGAGCTGTTTTTT. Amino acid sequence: CASKLIQNTGELFF.

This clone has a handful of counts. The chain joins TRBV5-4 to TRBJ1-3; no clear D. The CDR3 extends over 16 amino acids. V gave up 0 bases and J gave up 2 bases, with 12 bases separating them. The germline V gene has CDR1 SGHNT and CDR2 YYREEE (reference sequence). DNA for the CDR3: TGTGCCAGCAGCTTGGAGGCCAACAGAGCTGGAAACACCATATATTTT. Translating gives CASSLEANRAGNTIYF. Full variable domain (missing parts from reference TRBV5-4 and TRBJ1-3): ETGVTQSPTHLIKTRGQQVTLRCSSQSGHNTVSWYQQALGQGPQFIFQYYREEENGRGNFPPRFSGLQFPNYSSELNVNALELDDSALYLCASSLEANRAGNTIYFGEGSWLTVV.

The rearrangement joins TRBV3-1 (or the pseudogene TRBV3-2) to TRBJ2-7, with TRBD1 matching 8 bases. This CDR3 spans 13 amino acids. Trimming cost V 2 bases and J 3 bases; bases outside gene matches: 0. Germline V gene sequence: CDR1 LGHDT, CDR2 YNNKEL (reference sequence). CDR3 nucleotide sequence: TGTGCCAGCAGCCAAACAGGGGGCTACGAGCAGTACTTC. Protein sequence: CASSQTGGYEQYF.

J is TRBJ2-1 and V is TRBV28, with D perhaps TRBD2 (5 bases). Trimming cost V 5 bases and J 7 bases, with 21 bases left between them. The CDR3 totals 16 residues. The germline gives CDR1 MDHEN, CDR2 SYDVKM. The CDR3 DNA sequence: TGTGCCAGCAGTGGATGGGGTAGCGTTGAGTGGAATGAGCAGTTCTTC. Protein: CASSGWGSVEWNEQFF.

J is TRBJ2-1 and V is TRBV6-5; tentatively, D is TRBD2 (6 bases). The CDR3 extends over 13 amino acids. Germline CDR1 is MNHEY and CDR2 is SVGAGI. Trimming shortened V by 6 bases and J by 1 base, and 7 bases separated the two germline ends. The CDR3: CASRRESYNEQFF. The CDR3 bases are TGTGCCAGCAGGCGGGAATCCTACAATGAGCAGTTCTTC.

For the CDR3, the DNA is TGTGCCAGCAGCGTAAGTGACAAATCCTACGAGCAGTACTTC. Residues: CASSVSDKSYEQYF. The genes are TRBV14 and TRBJ2-7; D call uncertain. Trimming pared 5 bases from V and 1 base from J, leaving 12 bases between. CDR3 length: 14 amino acids. Germline CDR1 SGHDN, CDR2 FVKESK.

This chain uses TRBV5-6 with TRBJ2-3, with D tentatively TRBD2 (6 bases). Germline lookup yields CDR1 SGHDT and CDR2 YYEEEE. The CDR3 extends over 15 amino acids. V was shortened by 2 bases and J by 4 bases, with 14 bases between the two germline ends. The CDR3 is CASSLIRRGADTQYF. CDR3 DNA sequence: TGTGCCAGCAGCTTAATAAGGCGGGGAGCAGATACGCAGTATTTT.

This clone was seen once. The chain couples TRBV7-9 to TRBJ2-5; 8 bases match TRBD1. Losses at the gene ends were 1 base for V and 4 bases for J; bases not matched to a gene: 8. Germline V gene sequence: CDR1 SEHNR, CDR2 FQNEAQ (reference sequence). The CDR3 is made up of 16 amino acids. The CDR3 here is CASSLEGQGGRETQYF. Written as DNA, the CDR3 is TGTGCCAGCAGCTTAGAAGGACAGGGAGGACGAGAGACCCAGTACTTC.

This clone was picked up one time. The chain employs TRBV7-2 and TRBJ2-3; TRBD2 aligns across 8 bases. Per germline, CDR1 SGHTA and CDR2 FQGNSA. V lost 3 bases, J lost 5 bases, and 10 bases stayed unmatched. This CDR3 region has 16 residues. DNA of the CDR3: TGTGCCAGCAGCTTGGGTATAGCGGGGATCTTAGATACGCAGTATTTT. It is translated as CASSLGIAGILDTQYF. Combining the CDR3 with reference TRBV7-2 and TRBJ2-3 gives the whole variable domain GAGVSQSPSNKVTEKGKDVELRCDPISGHTALYWYRQSLGQGLEFLIYFQGNSAPDKSGLPSDRFSAERTGGSVSTLTIQRTQQEDSAVYLCASSLGIAGILDTQYFGPGTRLTVL.

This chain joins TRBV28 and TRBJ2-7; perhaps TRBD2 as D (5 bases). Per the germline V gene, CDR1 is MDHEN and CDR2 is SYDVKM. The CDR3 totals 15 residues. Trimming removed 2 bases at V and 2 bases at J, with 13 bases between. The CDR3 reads CASSLDPDSTYEQYF. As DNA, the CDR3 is TGTGCCAGCAGTTTAGATCCGGACTCCACCTACGAGCAGTACTTC. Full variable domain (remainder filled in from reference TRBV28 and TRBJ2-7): DVKVTQSSRYLVKRTGEKVFLECVQDMDHENMFWYRQDPGLGLRLIYFSYDVKMKEKGDIPEGYSVSREKKERFSLILESASTNQTSMYLCASSLDPDSTYEQYFGPGTRLTVT.

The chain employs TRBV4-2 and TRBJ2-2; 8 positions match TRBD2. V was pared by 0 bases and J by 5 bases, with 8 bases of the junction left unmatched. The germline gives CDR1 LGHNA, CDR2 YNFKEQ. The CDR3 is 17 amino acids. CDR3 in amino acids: CASSQDQAGVPTGELFF. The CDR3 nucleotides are TGTGCCAGCAGCCAAGATCAAGCGGGAGTTCCTACCGGGGAGCTGTTTTTT.

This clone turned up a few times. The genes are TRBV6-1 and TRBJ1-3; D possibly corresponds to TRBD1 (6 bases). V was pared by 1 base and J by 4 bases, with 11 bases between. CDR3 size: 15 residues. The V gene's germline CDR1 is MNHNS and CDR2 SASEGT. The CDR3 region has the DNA TGTGCCAGCAGTGAAGAAAACAGGGAAGGAAACACCATATATTTT. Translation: CASSEENREGNTIYF.

The CDR3 loop is CASSLTGGPTDTQYF. For the CDR3, the DNA is TGCGCCAGCAGCTTGACGGGGGGGCCCACAGATACGCAGTATTTT. The chain employs TRBV5-1 and TRBJ2-3, with 8 bases matching TRBD2. The trim removed 1 base at V and 2 bases at J, leaving 3 bases unmatched. The V gene's germline CDR1 is SGHRS and CDR2 YFSETQ. The CDR3 totals 15 residues.

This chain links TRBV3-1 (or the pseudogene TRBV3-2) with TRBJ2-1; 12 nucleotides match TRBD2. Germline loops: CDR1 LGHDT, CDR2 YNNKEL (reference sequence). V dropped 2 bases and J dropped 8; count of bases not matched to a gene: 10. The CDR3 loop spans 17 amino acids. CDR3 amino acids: CASSQKRTSGNSDEQFF. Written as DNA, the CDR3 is TGTGCCAGCAGCCAAAAGAGGACTAGCGGGAACTCGGATGAGCAGTTCTTC.

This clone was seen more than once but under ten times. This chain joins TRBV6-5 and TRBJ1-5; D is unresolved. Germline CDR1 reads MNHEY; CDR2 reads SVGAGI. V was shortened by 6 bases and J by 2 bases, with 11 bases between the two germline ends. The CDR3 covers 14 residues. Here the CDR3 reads CASSRGEGNQPQHF. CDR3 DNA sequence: TGTGCCAGCAGCCGCGGGGAGGGCAATCAGCCCCAGCATTTT.

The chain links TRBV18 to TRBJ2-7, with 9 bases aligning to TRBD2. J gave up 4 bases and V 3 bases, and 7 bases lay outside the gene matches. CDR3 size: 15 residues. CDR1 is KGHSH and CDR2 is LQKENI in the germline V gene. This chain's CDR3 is CASSPVAGEPYEQYF. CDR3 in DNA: TGTGCCAGCTCACCGGTAGCGGGGGAACCATACGAGCAGTACTTC.

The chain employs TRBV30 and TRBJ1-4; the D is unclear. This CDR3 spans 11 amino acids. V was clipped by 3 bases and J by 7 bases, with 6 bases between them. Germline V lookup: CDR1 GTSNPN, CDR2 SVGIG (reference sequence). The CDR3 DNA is TGTGCCTGGAGCCCCCGTGAAAAACTGTTTTTT. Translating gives CAWSPREKLFF.

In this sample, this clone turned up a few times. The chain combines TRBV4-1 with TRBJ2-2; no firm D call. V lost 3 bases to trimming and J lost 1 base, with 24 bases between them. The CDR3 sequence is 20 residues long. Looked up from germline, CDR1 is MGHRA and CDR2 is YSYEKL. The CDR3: CASSQASSGIGARNTGELFF. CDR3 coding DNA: TGCGCCAGCAGCCAGGCCTCGTCCGGTATTGGAGCCAGGAACACCGGGGAGCTGTTTTTT.

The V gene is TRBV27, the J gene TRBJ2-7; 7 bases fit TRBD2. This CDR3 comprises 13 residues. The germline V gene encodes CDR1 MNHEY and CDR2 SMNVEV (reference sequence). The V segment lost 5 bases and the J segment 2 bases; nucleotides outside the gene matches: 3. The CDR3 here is CASSKLAPYEQYF. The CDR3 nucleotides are TGTGCCAGCAGTAAACTAGCGCCCTACGAGCAGTACTTC.

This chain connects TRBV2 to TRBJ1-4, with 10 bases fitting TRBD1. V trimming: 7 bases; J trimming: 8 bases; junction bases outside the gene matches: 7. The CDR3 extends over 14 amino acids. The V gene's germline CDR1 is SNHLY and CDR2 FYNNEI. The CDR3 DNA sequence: TGTGCCAGCAATCCGGGACAGGGGACGGAAAAACTGTTTTTT. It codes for CASNPGQGTEKLFF. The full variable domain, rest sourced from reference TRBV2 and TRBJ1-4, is EPEVTQTPSHQVTQMGQEVILRCVPISNHLYFYWYRQILGQKVEFLVSFYNNEISEKSEIFDDQFSVERPDGSNFTLKIRSTKLEDSAMYFCASNPGQGTEKLFFGSGTQLSVL.

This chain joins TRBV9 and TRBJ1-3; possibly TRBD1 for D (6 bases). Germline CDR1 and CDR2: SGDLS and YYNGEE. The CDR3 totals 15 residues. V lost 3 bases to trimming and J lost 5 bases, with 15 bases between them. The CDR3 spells CASSGSQGDRNTIYF. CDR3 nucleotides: TGTGCCAGCAGCGGATCACAGGGAGATAGAAACACCATATATTTT.